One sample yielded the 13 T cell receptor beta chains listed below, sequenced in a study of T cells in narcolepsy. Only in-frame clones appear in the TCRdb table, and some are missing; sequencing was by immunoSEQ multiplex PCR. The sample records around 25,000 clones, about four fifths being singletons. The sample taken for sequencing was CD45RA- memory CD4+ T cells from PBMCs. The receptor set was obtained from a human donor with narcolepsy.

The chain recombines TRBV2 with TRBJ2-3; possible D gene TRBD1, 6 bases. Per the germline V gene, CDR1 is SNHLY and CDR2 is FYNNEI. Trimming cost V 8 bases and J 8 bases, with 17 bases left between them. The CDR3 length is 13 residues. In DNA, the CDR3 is TGTGCCAGCCAAACAGGGCTAGGAGCTACGCAGTATTTT. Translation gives CASQTGLGATQYF. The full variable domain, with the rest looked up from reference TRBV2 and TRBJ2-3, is EPEVTQTPSHQVTQMGQEVILRCVPISNHLYFYWYRQILGQKVEFLVSFYNNEISEKSEIFDDQFSVERPDGSNFTLKIRSTKLEDSAMYFCASQTGLGATQYFGPGTRLTVL.

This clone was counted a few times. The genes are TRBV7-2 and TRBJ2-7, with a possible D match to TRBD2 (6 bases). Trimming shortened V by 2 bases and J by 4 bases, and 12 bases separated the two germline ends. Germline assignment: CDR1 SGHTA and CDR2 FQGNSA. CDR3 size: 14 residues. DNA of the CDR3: TGTGCCAGCAGCTTATCGGCGGGGCTGTACGAGCAGTACTTC. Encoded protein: CASSLSAGLYEQYF.

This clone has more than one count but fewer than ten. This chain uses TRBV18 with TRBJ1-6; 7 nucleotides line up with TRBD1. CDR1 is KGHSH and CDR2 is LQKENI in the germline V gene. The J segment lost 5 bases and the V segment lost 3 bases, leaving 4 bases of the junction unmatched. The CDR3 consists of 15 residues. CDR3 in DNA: TGTGCCAGCTCACCCCGGACAGGAGATAATTCACCCCTCCACTTT. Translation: CASSPRTGDNSPLHF. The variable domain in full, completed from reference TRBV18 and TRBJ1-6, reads NAGVMQNPRHLVRRRGQEARLRCSPMKGHSHVYWYRQLPEEGLKFMVYLQKENIIDESGMPKERFSAEFPKEGPSILRIQQVVRGDSAAYFCASSPRTGDNSPLHFGNGTRLTVT.

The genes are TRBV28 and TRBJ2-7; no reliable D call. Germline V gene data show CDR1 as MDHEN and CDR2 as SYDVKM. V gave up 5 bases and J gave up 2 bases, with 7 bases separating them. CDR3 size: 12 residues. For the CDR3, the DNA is TGTGCCAGCAGTCCCGGTGCCTACGAGCAGTACTTC. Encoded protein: CASSPGAYEQYF.

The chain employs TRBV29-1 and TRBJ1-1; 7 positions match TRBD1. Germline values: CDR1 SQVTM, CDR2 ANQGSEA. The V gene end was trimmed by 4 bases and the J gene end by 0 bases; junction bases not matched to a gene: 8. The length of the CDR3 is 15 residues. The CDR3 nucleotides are TGCAGCGTTGGATACAGACAGGGCCTGAACACTGAAGCTTTCTTT. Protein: CSVGYRQGLNTEAFF.

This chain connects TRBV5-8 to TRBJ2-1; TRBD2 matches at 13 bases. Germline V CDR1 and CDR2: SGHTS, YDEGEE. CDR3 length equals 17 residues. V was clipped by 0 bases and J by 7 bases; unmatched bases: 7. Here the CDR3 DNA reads TGTGCCAGCAGCTTGGCCTGGACTAGCGGGGGATGGAATGAGCAGTTCTTC. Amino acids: CASSLAWTSGGWNEQFF.

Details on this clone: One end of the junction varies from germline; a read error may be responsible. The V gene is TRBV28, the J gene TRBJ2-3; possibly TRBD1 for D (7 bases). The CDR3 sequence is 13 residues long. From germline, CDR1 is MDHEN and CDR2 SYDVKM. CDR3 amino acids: CASSLGGLRGPVF. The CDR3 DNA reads TGTGCCAGCAGTTTAGGGGGACTTAGGGGGCCTGTCTTT.

DNA of the CDR3: TGTGCCAGTAGTTCCCCCGGGGAGGGAGCTGGAAAAGAGACCCAGTACTTC. Translated, it gives CASSSPGEGAGKETQYF. The rearrangement links TRBV19 to TRBJ2-5; 7 bases line up with TRBD2. CDR3 length: 17 amino acids. J lost 3 bases, V lost 5 bases, and 15 bases had no gene match. Germline V CDR1 and CDR2: LNHDA, SQIVND (reference sequence). Drawing the rest from reference TRBV19 and TRBJ2-5, the complete variable domain is DGGITQSPKYLFRKEGQNVTLSCEQNLNHDAMYWYRQDPGQGLRLIYYSQIVNDFQKGDIAEGYSVSREKKESFPLTVTSAQKNPTAFYLCASSSPGEGAGKETQYFGPGTRLLVL.

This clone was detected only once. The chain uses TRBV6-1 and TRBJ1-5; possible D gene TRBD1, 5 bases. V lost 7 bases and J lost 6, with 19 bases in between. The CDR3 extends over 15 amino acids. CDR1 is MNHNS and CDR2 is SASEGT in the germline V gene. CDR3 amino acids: CASNQRGGFSQPQHF. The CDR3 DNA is TGTGCCAGCAACCAAAGGGGAGGGTTTAGTCAGCCCCAGCATTTT.

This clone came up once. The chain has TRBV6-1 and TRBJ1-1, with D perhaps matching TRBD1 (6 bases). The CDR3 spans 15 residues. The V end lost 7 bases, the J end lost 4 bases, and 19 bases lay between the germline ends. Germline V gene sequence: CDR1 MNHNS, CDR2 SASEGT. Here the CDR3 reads CASKGVDRLGTEAFF. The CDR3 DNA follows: TGTGCCAGCAAAGGAGTCGACAGGTTGGGCACTGAAGCTTTCTTT.

CDR3 loop: CASIRPAGGLNEQFF. In DNA form, the CDR3 reads TGTGCCAGCATACGCCCGGCCGGGGGGCTTAATGAGCAGTTCTTC. The gene calls are TRBV6-5 and TRBJ2-1; TRBD2 is a possible D gene (7 bases). Germline CDR1 and CDR2: MNHEY and SVGAGI. This CDR3 region has 15 residues. Trimming removed 7 bases from V and 7 bases from J, with 20 bases in between.

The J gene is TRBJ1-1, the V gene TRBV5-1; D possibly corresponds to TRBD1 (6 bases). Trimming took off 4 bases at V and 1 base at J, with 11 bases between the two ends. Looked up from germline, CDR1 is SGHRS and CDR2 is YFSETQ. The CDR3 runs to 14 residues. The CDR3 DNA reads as TGCGCCAGCAGCCCGGGGGCAGGGAACACTGAAGCTTTCTTT. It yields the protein CASSPGAGNTEAFF.

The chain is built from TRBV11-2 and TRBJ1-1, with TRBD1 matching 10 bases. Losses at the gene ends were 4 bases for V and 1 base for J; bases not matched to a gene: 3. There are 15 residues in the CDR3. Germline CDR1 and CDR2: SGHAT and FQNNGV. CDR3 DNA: TGTGCCAGCAGCTCCCGGGACAGGGGGAACACTGAAGCTTTCTTT. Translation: CASSSRDRGNTEAFF. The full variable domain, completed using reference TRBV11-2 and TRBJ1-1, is EAGVAQSPRYKIIEKRQSVAFWCNPISGHATLYWYQQILGQGPKLLIQFQNNGVVDDSQLPKDRFSAERLKGVDSTLKIQPAKLEDSAVYLCASSSRDRGNTEAFFGQGTRLTVV.